Following are 11 T cell receptor beta chains from one sample sequenced in a study of radiation and T cells in renal cell carcinoma. The protocol was immunoSEQ multiplex PCR, while the TCRdb copy is restricted to in-frame clones and leaves out a portion. Among 150,000 to 180,000 clones listed, about 91% were seen once. As for time point: blood 2 weeks post-SBRT. The treatment is: 15 Gy SBRT to primary tumor, nephrectomy 4 weeks later. Sequencing used blood, obtained from a patient whose treatment included radiotherapy and nephrectomy. These receptors all come from a woman aged 45-59 years with renal cell carcinoma.

V is TRBV19 and J is TRBJ1-1; 12 bases align to TRBD1. The CDR3 consists of 16 residues. CDR1 is LNHDA and CDR2 is SQIVND in the germline V gene (reference sequence). V was clipped by 4 bases and J by 1 base; unmatched bases: 4. CDR3 nucleotides: TGTGCCAGTAGTAAAGGGACAGGGGGCGCGAACACTGAAGCTTTCTTT. Protein product: CASSKGTGGANTEAFF.

V and J are TRBV5-6 and TRBJ1-1; TRBD1 is a possible D gene (5 bases). The CDR3 extends over 15 amino acids. The germline V gene has CDR1 SGHDT and CDR2 YYEEEE. The ends were cut back, 0 bases at V and 7 bases at J, with 16 bases in the middle. Here the CDR3 DNA reads TGTGCCAGCAGCTTGGCGGGCGGCAGGGTACTTGAAGCTTTCTTT. Its protein is CASSLAGGRVLEAFF.

The chain recombines TRBV28 with TRBJ2-3; D is ambiguous. CDR1 and CDR2 from the germline V gene are MDHEN and SYDVKM. With 3 bases removed from V and 3 bases from J, the gap between germline ends came to 19 bases. This CDR3 has 17 residues. CDR3 sequence (DNA): TGTGCCAGCAGTTTCCCTGGGTCCTCTGGACGGACAGATACGCAGTATTTT. It translates to CASSFPGSSGRTDTQYF.

The V call is TRBV2, the J call TRBJ1-1; D unclear. Trimming shortened V by 4 bases and J by 1 base, and 10 bases separated the two germline ends. Germline CDR1 SNHLY, CDR2 FYNNEI. The CDR3 has 14 residues. CDR3 residues: CASSALTPNTEAFF. The DNA of the CDR3 is TGTGCCAGCAGTGCCCTAACTCCGAACACTGAAGCTTTCTTT. Full variable domain (missing parts from reference TRBV2 and TRBJ1-1): EPEVTQTPSHQVTQMGQEVILRCVPISNHLYFYWYRQILGQKVEFLVSFYNNEISEKSEIFDDQFSVERPDGSNFTLKIRSTKLEDSAMYFCASSALTPNTEAFFGQGTRLTVV.

The CDR3 loop reads CATSRVGGGTEAFF. The CDR3 DNA follows: TGTGCCACCAGCAGGGTCGGGGGGGGCACTGAAGCTTTCTTT. The V call is TRBV15, the J call TRBJ1-1, with D possibly TRBD1 on 5 matching bases. Germline V gene data show CDR1 as LNHNV and CDR2 as YYDKDF (reference sequence). The V end was cut by 3 bases, the J end by 4 bases, with 12 bases between. This CDR3 is built from 14 residues.

The CDR3 DNA reads as TGTGCCAGCAGCCCGCCGGGGGTTCTGGAGACCCAGTACTTC. It specifies CASSPPGVLETQYF. The rearrangement links TRBV7-9 to TRBJ2-5; perhaps TRBD2 as D (6 bases). The CDR3 has 14 amino acids. Germline CDR1 and CDR2: SEHNR and FQNEAQ (reference sequence). The V gene lost 5 bases and the J gene lost 5 bases, with 15 bases spanning the gap. The entire variable domain, with the rest obtained from reference TRBV7-9 and TRBJ2-5, is as follows: DTGVSQNPRHKITKRGQNVTFRCDPISEHNRLYWYRQTLGQGPEFLTYFQNEAQLEKSRLLSDRFSAERPKGSFSTLEIQRTEQGDSAMYLCASSPPGVLETQYFGPGTRLLVL.

V gene TRBV10-3 combines with J gene TRBJ2-3; 8 bases fit TRBD2. The J segment lost 6 bases and the V segment lost 0 bases, leaving 5 bases of the junction unmatched. CDR3 length equals 15 residues. Germline V gene data show CDR1 as ENHRY and CDR2 as SYGVKD. The CDR3 bases are TGTGCCATCAGTGAGTCGGGACTAGAGACGGATACGCAGTATTTT. As protein: CAISESGLETDTQYF.

V is TRBV29-1 and J is TRBJ2-7; 9 nucleotides align to TRBD1. The CDR3 runs 13 residues. Germline values: CDR1 SQVTM, CDR2 ANQGSEA. With 6 bases clipped from V and 1 base from J, the junction kept 4 bases outside the gene matches. The CDR3 DNA is TGCAGCGTGGCCGGGACAGGGTCCTACGAGCAGTACTTC. Amino acids: CSVAGTGSYEQYF.

This clone was seen just once. J is TRBJ2-3 and V is TRBV6-1; TRBD2 matches 11 bases. The CDR3 has 15 residues. Germline V gene data show CDR1 as MNHNS and CDR2 as SASEGT. The trim removed 7 bases at V and 2 bases at J, leaving 5 bases unmatched. CDR3 DNA: TGTGCCAGCAATGGACTAGCGGGTAACACAGATACGCAGTATTTT. Its translation is CASNGLAGNTDTQYF.

The chain uses TRBV29-1 and TRBJ2-7, with 7 bases identical to TRBD1. Germline-derived CDR1 and CDR2 are SQVTM and ANQGSEA. Losses at the gene ends were 4 bases for V and 7 bases for J; bases not matched to a gene: 4. CDR3 length equals 11 residues. CDR3 DNA: TGCAGCGTTGGGGGACAGCCAGAGCAGTACTTC. It is translated as CSVGGQPEQYF.

CDR3 coding DNA: TGTGCCAGCAGCCCTCGGGGGACTTCTGGGGCCAACGTCCTGACTTTC. As protein: CASSPRGTSGANVLTF. The J gene is TRBJ2-6, the V gene TRBV21-1; the DNA was not used to check the table's D call, TRBD2. TRBV21-1 is tagged as a pseudogene. There are 16 residues in the CDR3.